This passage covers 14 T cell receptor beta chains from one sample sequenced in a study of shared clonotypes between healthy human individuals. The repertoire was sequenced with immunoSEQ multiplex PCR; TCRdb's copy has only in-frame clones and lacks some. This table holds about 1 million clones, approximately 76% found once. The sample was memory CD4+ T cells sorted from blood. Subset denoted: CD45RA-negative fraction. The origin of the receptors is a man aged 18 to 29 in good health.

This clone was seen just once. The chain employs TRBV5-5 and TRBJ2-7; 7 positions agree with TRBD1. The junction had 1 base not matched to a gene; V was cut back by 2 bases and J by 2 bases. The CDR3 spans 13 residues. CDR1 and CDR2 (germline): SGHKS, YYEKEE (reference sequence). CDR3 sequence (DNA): TGTGCCAGCAGCTTAACAGGGGCCTACGAGCAGTACTTC. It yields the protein CASSLTGAYEQYF.

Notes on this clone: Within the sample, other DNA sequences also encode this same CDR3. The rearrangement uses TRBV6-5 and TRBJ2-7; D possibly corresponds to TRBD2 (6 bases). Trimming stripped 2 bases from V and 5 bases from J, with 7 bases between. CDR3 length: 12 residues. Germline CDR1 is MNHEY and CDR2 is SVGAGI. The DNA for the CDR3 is TGTGCCAGCAGTTACCGCGGGGACGAGCAGTACTTC. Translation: CASSYRGDEQYF.

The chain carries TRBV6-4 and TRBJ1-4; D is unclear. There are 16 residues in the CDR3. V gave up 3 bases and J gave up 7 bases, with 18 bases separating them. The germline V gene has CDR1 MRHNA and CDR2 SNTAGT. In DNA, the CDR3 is TGTGCCAGCAGTGAGGGGTTCGGAGGTTTTGGTGAAAAACTGTTTTTT. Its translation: CASSEGFGGFGEKLFF.

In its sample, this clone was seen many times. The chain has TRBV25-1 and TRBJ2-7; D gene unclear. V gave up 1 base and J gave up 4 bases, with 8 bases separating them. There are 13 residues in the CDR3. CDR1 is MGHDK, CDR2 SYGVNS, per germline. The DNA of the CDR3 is TGTGCCAGCAGTGAATCGCGTTTTTACGAGCAGTACTTC. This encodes CASSESRFYEQYF.

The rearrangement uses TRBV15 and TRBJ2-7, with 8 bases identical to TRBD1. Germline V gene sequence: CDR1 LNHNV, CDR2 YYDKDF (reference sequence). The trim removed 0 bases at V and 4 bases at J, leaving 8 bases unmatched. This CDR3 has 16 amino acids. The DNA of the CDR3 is TGTGCCACCAGCAGAGATAACCAGGGGGCGTTGTACGAGCAGTACTTC. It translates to CATSRDNQGALYEQYF.

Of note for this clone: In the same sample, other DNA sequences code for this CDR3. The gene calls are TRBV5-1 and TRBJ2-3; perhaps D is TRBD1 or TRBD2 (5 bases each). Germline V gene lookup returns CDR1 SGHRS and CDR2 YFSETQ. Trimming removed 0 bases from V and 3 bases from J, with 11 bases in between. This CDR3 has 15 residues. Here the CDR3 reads CASSLAGDRTDTQYF. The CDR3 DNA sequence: TGCGCCAGCAGCTTGGCCGGGGACCGAACAGATACGCAGTATTTT.

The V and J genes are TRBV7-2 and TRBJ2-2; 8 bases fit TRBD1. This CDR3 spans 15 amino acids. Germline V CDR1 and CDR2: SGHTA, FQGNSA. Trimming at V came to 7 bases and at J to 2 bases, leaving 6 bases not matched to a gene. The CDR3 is CASISGGYNTGELFF. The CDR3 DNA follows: TGTGCCAGCATCTCAGGGGGCTATAACACCGGGGAGCTGTTTTTT.

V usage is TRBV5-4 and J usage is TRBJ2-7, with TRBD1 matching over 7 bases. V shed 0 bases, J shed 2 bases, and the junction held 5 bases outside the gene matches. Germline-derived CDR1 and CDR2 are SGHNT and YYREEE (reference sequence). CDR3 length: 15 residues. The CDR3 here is CASSLVAGGTYEQYF. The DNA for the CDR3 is TGTGCCAGCAGCTTGGTTGCAGGGGGTACCTACGAGCAGTACTTC.

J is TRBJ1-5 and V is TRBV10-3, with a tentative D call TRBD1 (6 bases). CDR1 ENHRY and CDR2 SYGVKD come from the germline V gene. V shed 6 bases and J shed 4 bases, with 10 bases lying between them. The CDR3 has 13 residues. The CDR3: CAISAGVNQPQHF. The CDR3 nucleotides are TGTGCCATCAGCGCAGGGGTAAATCAGCCCCAGCATTTT.

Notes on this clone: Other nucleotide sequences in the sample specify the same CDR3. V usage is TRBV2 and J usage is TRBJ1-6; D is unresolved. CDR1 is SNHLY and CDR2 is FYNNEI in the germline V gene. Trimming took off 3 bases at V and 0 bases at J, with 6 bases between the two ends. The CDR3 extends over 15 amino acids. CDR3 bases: TGTGCCAGCAGTGACCGAAGCTCCTATAATTCACCCCTCCACTTT. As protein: CASSDRSSYNSPLHF.

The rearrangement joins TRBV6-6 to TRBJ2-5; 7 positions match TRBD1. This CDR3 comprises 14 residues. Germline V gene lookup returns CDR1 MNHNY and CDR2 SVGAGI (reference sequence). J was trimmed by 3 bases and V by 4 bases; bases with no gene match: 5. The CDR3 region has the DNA TGTGCCAGCAGTTGGGGACAGTTAAAAGAGACCCAGTACTTC. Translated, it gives CASSWGQLKETQYF.

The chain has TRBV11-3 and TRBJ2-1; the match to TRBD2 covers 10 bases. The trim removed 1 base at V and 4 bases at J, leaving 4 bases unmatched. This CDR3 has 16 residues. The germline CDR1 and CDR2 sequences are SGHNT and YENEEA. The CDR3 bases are TGTGCCAGCAGCTTAGGGGTAGCGGGGGGTTACAATGAGCAGTTCTTC. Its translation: CASSLGVAGGYNEQFF.

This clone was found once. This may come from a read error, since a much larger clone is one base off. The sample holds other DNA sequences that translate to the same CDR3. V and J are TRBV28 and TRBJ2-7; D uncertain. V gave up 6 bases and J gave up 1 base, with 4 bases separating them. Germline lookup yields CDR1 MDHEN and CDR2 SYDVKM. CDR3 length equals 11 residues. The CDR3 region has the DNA TGTGCCAGCAGCCGATCCTACGAGCAGTACTTC. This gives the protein CASSRSYEQYF.

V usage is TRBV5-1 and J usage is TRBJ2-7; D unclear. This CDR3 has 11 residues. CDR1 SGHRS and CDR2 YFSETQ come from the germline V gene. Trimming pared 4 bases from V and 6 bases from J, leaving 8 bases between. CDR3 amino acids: CASSASGEQYF. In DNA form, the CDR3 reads TGCGCCAGCAGCGCCAGTGGCGAGCAGTACTTC. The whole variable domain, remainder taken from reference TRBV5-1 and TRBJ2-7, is KAGVTQTPRYLIKTRGQQVTLSCSPISGHRSVSWYQQTPGQGLQFLFEYFSETQRNKGNFPGRFSGRQFSNSRSEMNVSTLELGDSALYLCASSASGEQYFGPGTRLTVT.